This T cell receptor beta chain originates from a study of T cells in Graves' hyperthyroidism and ophthalmopathy. This clonotype was counted between two and nine times. TCR beta CDR3 regions were amplified from RNA. The HTBI set primed first-round TCR CDR3 RT-PCR. MiXCR was run by TCRdb on the multiplex PCR reads, yielding one entry per CDR3 protein. The sample carries nearly 750,000 distinct CDR3 sequences, 35% recorded once. This CDR3 has 14 residues. J lost 3 bases, V lost 8 bases, and 10 bases had no gene match. The germline V gene encodes CDR1 MNHEY and CDR2 SVGEGT. Sequenced sample: blood. The rearrangement links TRBV6-2 or TRBV6-3 to TRBJ2-7; TRBD1 matches 7 bases. This clonotype was obtained from a woman between 35 and 50 years old with Graves' hyperthyroidism. The CDR3 DNA reads TGTGCCAGCTCACCAAGGGACAGAGTCTACGAGCAGTACTTC. It is translated as CASSPRDRVYEQYF.